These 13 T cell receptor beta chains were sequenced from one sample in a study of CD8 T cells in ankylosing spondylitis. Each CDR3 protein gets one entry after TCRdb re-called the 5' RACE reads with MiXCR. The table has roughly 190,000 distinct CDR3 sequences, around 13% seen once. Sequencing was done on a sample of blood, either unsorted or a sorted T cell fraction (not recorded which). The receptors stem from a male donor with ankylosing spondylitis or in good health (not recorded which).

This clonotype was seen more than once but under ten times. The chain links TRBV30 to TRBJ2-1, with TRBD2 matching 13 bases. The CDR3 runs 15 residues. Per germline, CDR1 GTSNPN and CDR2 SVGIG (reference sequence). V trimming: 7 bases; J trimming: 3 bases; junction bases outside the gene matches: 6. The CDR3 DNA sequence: TGTGCCTCGGGGACTAGCGGGAACTTCTACAATGAGCAGTTCTTC. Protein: CASGTSGNFYNEQFF.

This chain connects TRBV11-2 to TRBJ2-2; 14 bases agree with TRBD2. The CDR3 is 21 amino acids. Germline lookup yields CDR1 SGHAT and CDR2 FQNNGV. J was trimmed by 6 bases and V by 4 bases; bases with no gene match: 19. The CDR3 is CASSSIPSTSGRAVLAGELFF. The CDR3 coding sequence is TGTGCCAGCAGCTCCATACCCTCGACTAGCGGGAGGGCGGTTCTGGCCGGGGAGCTGTTTTTT.

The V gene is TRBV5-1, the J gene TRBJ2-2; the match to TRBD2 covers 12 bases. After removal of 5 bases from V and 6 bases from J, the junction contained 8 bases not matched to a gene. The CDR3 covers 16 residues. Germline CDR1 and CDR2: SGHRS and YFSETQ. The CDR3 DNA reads TGCGCCAGCAGTACCGGGACTAGCGGGCGGGCCGGGGAGCTGTTTTTT. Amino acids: CASSTGTSGRAGELFF.

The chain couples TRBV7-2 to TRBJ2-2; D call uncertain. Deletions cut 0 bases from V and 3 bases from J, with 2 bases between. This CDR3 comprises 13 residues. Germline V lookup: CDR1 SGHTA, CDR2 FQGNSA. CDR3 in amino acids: CASSLAYTGELFF. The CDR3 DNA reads TGTGCCAGCAGCTTAGCCTACACCGGGGAGCTGTTTTTT.

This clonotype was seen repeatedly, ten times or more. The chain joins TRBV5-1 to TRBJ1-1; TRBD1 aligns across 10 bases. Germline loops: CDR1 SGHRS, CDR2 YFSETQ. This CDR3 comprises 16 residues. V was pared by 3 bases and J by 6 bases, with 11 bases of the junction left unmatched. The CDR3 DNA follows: TGCGCCAGCAGCTCTACGGTCGGGACAGGGGCTTCTGAAGCTTTCTTT. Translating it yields CASSSTVGTGASEAFF.

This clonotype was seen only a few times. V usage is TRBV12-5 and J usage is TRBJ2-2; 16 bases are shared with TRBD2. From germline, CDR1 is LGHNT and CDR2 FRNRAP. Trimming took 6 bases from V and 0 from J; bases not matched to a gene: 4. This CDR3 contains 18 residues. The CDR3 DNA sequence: TGTGCTAGTGGGGGGACTAGCGGGAGGGTGGCGAACACCGGGGAGCTGTTTTTT. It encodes CASGGTSGRVANTGELFF. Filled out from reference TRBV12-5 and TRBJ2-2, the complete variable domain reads DARVTQTPRHKVTEMGQEVTMRCQPILGHNTVFWYRQTMMQGLELLAYFRNRAPLDDSGMPKDRFSAEMPDATLATLKIQPSEPRDSAVYFCASGGTSGRVANTGELFFGEGSRLTVL.

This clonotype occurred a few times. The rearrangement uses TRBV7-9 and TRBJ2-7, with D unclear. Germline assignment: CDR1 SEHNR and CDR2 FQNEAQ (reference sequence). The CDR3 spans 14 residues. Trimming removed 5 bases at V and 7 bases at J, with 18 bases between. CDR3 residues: CASSLTGPLMEQYF. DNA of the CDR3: TGTGCCAGCAGCCTAACCGGGCCCCTAATGGAGCAGTACTTC.

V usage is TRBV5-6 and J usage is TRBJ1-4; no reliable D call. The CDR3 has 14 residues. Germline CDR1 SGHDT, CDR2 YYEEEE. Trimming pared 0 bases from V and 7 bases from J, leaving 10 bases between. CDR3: CASSLEGGGEKLFF. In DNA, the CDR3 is TGTGCCAGCAGCTTGGAGGGTGGTGGTGAAAAACTGTTTTTT.

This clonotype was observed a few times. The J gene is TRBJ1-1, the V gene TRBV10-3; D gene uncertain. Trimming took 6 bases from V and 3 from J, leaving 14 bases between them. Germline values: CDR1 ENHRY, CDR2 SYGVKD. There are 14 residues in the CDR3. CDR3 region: CAIRATIGDTEAFF. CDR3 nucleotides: TGTGCCATCAGAGCGACAATCGGGGACACTGAAGCTTTCTTT.

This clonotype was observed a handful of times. CDR3 DNA: TGCGCCAGCAGCTTTACAGGGGGCTCGAACACCGGGGAGCTGTTTTTT. This codes for CASSFTGGSNTGELFF. The chain has TRBV5-1 and TRBJ2-2; 9 bases are a match to TRBD1. V gave up 2 bases and J gave up 0 bases; unmatched junction bases: 2. From germline, CDR1 is SGHRS and CDR2 YFSETQ. The CDR3 sequence is 16 residues long.

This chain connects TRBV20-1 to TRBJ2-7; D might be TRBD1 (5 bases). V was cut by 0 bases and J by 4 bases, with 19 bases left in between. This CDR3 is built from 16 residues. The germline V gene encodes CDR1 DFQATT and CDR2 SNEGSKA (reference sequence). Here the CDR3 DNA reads TGCAGTGCTAGAGATGGCTTAACGACAGCCTTATACGAGCAGTACTTC. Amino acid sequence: CSARDGLTTALYEQYF.

CDR3 nucleotides: TGTGCCAGCAGTGAGAAAGCGGGGAGCACAGATACGCAGTATTTT. Its protein is CASSEKAGSTDTQYF. The chain has TRBV6-4 and TRBJ2-3, with 7 positions matching TRBD2. The germline gives CDR1 MRHNA, CDR2 SNTAGT. The CDR3 sequence is 15 residues long. V lost 3 bases, J lost 0 bases, and 3 bases stayed unmatched.

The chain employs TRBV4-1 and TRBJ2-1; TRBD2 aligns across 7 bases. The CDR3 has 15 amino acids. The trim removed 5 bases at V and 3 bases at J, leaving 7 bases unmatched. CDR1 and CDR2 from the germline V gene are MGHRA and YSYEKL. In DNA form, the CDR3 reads TGCGCCAGCAGCAACCGGGGGGATTACTACAATGAGCAGTTCTTC. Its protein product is CASSNRGDYYNEQFF.